The 28 T cell receptor beta chains below come from one sample, sequenced in a study of cytomegalovirus exposure and HLA in healthy donors. Primers included in the PCR were 60 Vbeta and 13 Jbeta primers. The repertoire was sequenced with immunoSEQ multiplex PCR; TCRdb's copy has only in-frame clones and lacks some. The sample yields over 120,000 clones, more than 70% seen once. Sequenced material: PBMCs. The receptors come from a man between 45 and 60 years old in good health and CMV-seronegative.

The chain carries TRBV28 and TRBJ2-7; 7 bases align to TRBD2. CDR1 and CDR2 (germline): MDHEN, SYDVKM. The CDR3 runs 14 residues. The V gene end was trimmed by 4 bases and the J gene end by 0 bases; junction bases not matched to a gene: 3. DNA of the CDR3: TGTGCCAGCAGTTCGGGGGGAAGCTCCTACGAGCAGTACTTC. Translation gives CASSSGGSSYEQYF. The variable domain in full, with the rest retrieved from reference TRBV28 and TRBJ2-7, is DVKVTQSSRYLVKRTGEKVFLECVQDMDHENMFWYRQDPGLGLRLIYFSYDVKMKEKGDIPEGYSVSREKKERFSLILESASTNQTSMYLCASSSGGSSYEQYFGPGTRLTVT.

The rearrangement links TRBV28 to TRBJ1-2; maybe TRBD1 (5 bases). V was trimmed by 5 bases and J by 4 bases, leaving 11 bases between them. Germline CDR1 and CDR2: MDHEN and SYDVKM. The CDR3 consists of 13 residues. CDR3 protein: CASSGEGPYGYTF. The CDR3 DNA reads TGTGCCAGCAGTGGGGAGGGGCCCTATGGCTACACCTTC.

The chain has TRBV9 and TRBJ2-1, with a tentative D call TRBD1 (5 bases). CDR3 length equals 14 residues. V was trimmed by 3 bases and J by 8 bases, leaving 15 bases between them. CDR1 SGDLS and CDR2 YYNGEE come from the germline V gene. The CDR3, as DNA: TGTGCCAGCAGCGCGCAGTCTGGGGCTCATGAGCAGTTCTTC. Protein: CASSAQSGAHEQFF.

V is TRBV29-1 and J is TRBJ1-5, with a possible D match to TRBD1 (6 bases). Germline V CDR1 and CDR2: SQVTM, ANQGSEA. This CDR3 is built from 14 residues. V was trimmed by 4 bases and J by 5 bases, leaving 15 bases between them. For the CDR3, the DNA is TGCAGCGTTGTGCTGGACAGCGCGGATCAGCCCCAGCATTTT. This gives the protein CSVVLDSADQPQHF.

The chain joins TRBV27 to TRBJ2-2; no clear D. Germline V gene data show CDR1 as MNHEY and CDR2 as SMNVEV (reference sequence). The V gene lost 2 bases and the J gene lost 0 bases, with 10 bases spanning the gap. The CDR3 totals 16 residues. CDR3 nucleotide sequence: TGTGCCAGCAGTTTACTAGTTATGGCGAACACCGGGGAGCTGTTTTTT. Translation gives CASSLLVMANTGELFF.

This clone came up a few times. This chain uses TRBV28 with TRBJ2-6, with 8 bases aligning to TRBD1. CDR1 is MDHEN, CDR2 SYDVKM, per germline. V lost 6 bases to trimming and J lost 0 bases; unmatched junction nucleotides: 13. The CDR3 contains 19 residues. CDR3 bases: TGTGCCAGCAGCCGACCAGGACAGGGCCCTAACTCTGGGGCCAACGTCCTGACTTTC. Translated, it gives CASSRPGQGPNSGANVLTF.

The CDR3 sequence is CASSSTGNPAYEQYF. Here the CDR3 DNA reads TGTGCCAGTAGTTCCACAGGGAACCCCGCCTACGAGCAGTACTTC. This rearrangement joins TRBV19 to TRBJ2-7, with a possible D match to TRBD1 (6 bases). The ends were cut back, 5 bases at V and 2 bases at J, with 16 bases in the middle. Germline CDR1 LNHDA, CDR2 SQIVND (reference sequence). This CDR3 region has 15 residues.

V gene TRBV4-1 combines with J gene TRBJ2-7; 7 positions agree with TRBD1. CDR3 length: 15 residues. Losses at the gene ends were 4 bases for V and 3 bases for J; bases not matched to a gene: 9. Germline V gives CDR1 MGHRA, CDR2 YSYEKL. The CDR3 is CASSLSRTGNYEQYF. CDR3 nucleotides: TGCGCCAGCAGCCTTTCCCGGACAGGAAACTACGAGCAGTACTTC.

This chain joins TRBV29-1 and TRBJ2-5, with D maybe TRBD1 (5 bases). The J call could be wrong; TRBJ2-7 is a better fit for the DNA end. CDR1 is SQVTM and CDR2 is ANQGSEA in the germline V gene. The CDR3 has 13 amino acids. The CDR3 bases are TGCAGCGTTGAAGGGACAAAGACCTACGAGCAGTACTTC. Amino acids: CSVEGTKTYEQYF.

This clone was found a few times. The genes are TRBV7-9 and TRBJ1-2, with D possibly matching TRBD1 (5 bases). The V end was cut by 2 bases, the J end by 4 bases, with 20 bases between. Germline values: CDR1 SEHNR, CDR2 FQNEAQ (reference sequence). The CDR3 has 17 amino acids. The CDR3 here is CASSLSGRAGFSYGYTF. The DNA of the CDR3 is TGTGCCAGCAGCTTAAGTGGCAGGGCAGGTTTCTCCTATGGCTACACCTTC.

The V gene is TRBV10-1, the J gene TRBJ2-2; 9 bases agree with TRBD2. The junction had 6 bases not matched to a gene; V was cut back by 7 bases and J by 0 bases. The CDR3 totals 16 residues. Germline CDR1 reads WNHNN; CDR2 reads SYGVQD (reference sequence). CDR3 bases: TGCGCCAGCACTCAGGCTAGCGGGACGAACACCGGGGAGCTGTTTTTT. Translation gives CASTQASGTNTGELFF.

The table lists this clone with a count of one. J is TRBJ2-3 and V is TRBV7-8; D call uncertain. This CDR3 comprises 14 residues. Per the germline V gene, CDR1 is SGHVS and CDR2 is FQNEAQ. V was trimmed by 0 bases and J by 4 bases, leaving 8 bases between them. The CDR3 region is CASSLAVRADTQYF. In DNA form, the CDR3 reads TGTGCCAGCAGCTTAGCGGTCCGGGCAGATACGCAGTATTTT.

This clone was detected a few times. The chain employs TRBV5-5 and TRBJ2-1; 9 nucleotides align to TRBD1. CDR1 is SGHKS, CDR2 YYEKEE, per germline (reference sequence). The CDR3 contains 16 residues. V shed 4 bases, J shed 2 bases, and the junction held 7 bases outside the gene matches. CDR3 nucleotides: TGTGCCAGCAGCCCGCGACAGGGGGTAACCTACAATGAGCAGTTCTTC. This translates into CASSPRQGVTYNEQFF.

This chain connects TRBV6-5 to TRBJ2-1; TRBD2 matches 11 bases. Trimming took 6 bases from V and 9 from J; bases not matched to a gene: 4. Per germline, CDR1 MNHEY and CDR2 SVGAGI. The CDR3 totals 13 residues. In DNA, the CDR3 is TGTGCCAGCAGCTTTAGCGGGGGGGGTGAGCAGTTCTTC. Protein product: CASSFSGGGEQFF.

The chain is built from TRBV6-4 and TRBJ1-1; a weak D match, TRBD1 (5 bases). The CDR3 length is 18 residues. CDR1 MRHNA and CDR2 SNTAGT come from the germline V gene. The V and J ends lost 6 bases and 0 bases respectively, with 23 bases between them. CDR3 protein: CASRHRLGAALMNTEAFF. CDR3 sequence (DNA): TGTGCCAGCAGACATAGACTAGGGGCAGCACTTATGAACACTGAAGCTTTCTTT.

The chain joins TRBV15 to TRBJ2-3; 11 nucleotides match TRBD2. The CDR3 is made up of 16 amino acids. J lost 4 bases, V lost 4 bases, and 7 bases had no gene match. Germline V gene lookup returns CDR1 LNHNV and CDR2 YYDKDF (reference sequence). The CDR3 here is CATSTTSGMGADTQYF. In DNA form, the CDR3 reads TGTGCCACCAGCACGACTAGCGGGATGGGTGCAGATACGCAGTATTTT.

The rearrangement links TRBV15 to TRBJ2-7, with TRBD1 identical over 8 bases. J lost 4 bases, V lost 3 bases, and 8 bases had no gene match. The CDR3 is 15 residues long. CDR1 LNHNV and CDR2 YYDKDF come from the germline V gene (reference sequence). DNA of the CDR3: TGTGCCACCAGCAGCGGACAGGGTTGGGGTTACGAGCAGTACTTC. The encoded protein is CATSSGQGWGYEQYF.

V usage is TRBV7-9 and J usage is TRBJ2-2; TRBD1 matches 9 bases. Germline loops: CDR1 SEHNR, CDR2 FQNEAQ (reference sequence). The length of the CDR3 is 15 residues. V dropped 5 bases and J dropped 6; count of bases not matched to a gene: 7. The CDR3 sequence: CASSVEYRGPGELFF. CDR3 coding DNA: TGTGCCAGCAGCGTAGAATACAGGGGGCCCGGGGAGCTGTTTTTT.

The V gene is TRBV5-6, the J gene TRBJ2-3; 9 nucleotides match TRBD1. CDR1 is SGHDT, CDR2 YYEEEE, per germline. The CDR3 length is 15 residues. The junction had 4 bases not matched to a gene; V was cut back by 4 bases and J by 1 base. The DNA for the CDR3 is TGTGCCAGCAGCCCCGGACAGGGGCGCACAGATACGCAGTATTTT. Protein product: CASSPGQGRTDTQYF.

The chain joins TRBV4-1 to TRBJ2-5; D is possibly TRBD1 (5 bases). Trimming took off 4 bases at V and 2 bases at J, with 20 bases between the two ends. Germline V gene lookup returns CDR1 MGHRA and CDR2 YSYEKL. The CDR3 runs to 17 residues. The CDR3 DNA is TGCGCCAGCAGCCTCTCAGTAACAGGAAATGTTCAAGAGACCCAGTACTTC. Its translation: CASSLSVTGNVQETQYF.

This clone was seen just once. The V gene is TRBV28, the J gene TRBJ2-7; D gene ambiguous. The CDR3 sequence is 16 residues long. Per the germline V gene, CDR1 is MDHEN and CDR2 is SYDVKM. V was shortened by 4 bases and J by 1 base, with 17 bases between the two germline ends. CDR3 sequence reads: CASSSAKASQSYEQYF. The CDR3 region has the DNA TGTGCCAGCAGTTCCGCAAAAGCGAGTCAATCCTACGAGCAGTACTTC.

V gene TRBV10-2 combines with J gene TRBJ2-7; D might be TRBD1 (5 bases). In germline, CDR1 is WSHSY, CDR2 SAAADI. The length of the CDR3 is 14 residues. V was trimmed by 7 bases and J by 0 bases, leaving 13 bases between them. CDR3 loop: CASTVAGNSYEQYF. CDR3 sequence (DNA): TGCGCCAGCACAGTCGCAGGGAACTCCTACGAGCAGTACTTC.

CDR3 residues: CSVVAGGPEQFF. As DNA, the CDR3 is TGCAGCGTTGTGGCGGGAGGGCCAGAGCAGTTCTTC. This rearrangement joins TRBV29-1 to TRBJ2-1; 9 bases line up with TRBD2. Losses at the gene ends were 4 bases for V and 10 bases for J; bases not matched to a gene: 5. Germline-derived CDR1 and CDR2 are SQVTM and ANQGSEA. CDR3 length: 12 amino acids.

The chain is built from TRBV30 and TRBJ2-7; D may be TRBD2 (5 bases). Germline V gene data show CDR1 as GTSNPN and CDR2 as SVGIG (reference sequence). There are 13 residues in the CDR3. The germline V and J ends were trimmed by 3 bases and 3 bases, with 12 bases remaining between them. Here the CDR3 reads CAWRNQDFYEQYF. The CDR3, as DNA: TGTGCCTGGAGGAATCAGGACTTCTACGAGCAGTACTTC.

Details on this clone: One junction end does not reproduce the germline sequence, and a read error may be involved. J is TRBJ2-7 and V is TRBV7-9; 14 bases agree with TRBD2. CDR1 is SEHNR, CDR2 FQNEAQ, per germline (reference sequence). The CDR3 spans 13 residues. The CDR3 DNA sequence: TGTGCCAGCAGCCCCGGACTAGCGGGAGGCGAAAACTTC. It codes for CASSPGLAGGENF.

This chain connects TRBV9 to TRBJ2-7; TRBD2 matches at 13 bases. V was pared by 4 bases and J by 3 bases, with 4 bases of the junction left unmatched. Germline V lookup: CDR1 SGDLS, CDR2 YYNGEE. CDR3 length: 15 amino acids. CDR3 in DNA: TGTGCCAGCAGCCCGGGACTAGCGGGGTTCTACGAGCAGTACTTC. It specifies CASSPGLAGFYEQYF.

The chain employs TRBV29-1 and TRBJ2-7; a weak D match, TRBD2 (5 bases). The CDR3 extends over 12 amino acids. Germline values: CDR1 SQVTM, CDR2 ANQGSEA. Trimming took off 4 bases at V and 2 bases at J, with 9 bases between the two ends. The CDR3 sequence is CSVVIGAYEQYF. DNA for the CDR3: TGCAGCGTTGTGATCGGGGCCTACGAGCAGTACTTC.

This clone was seen a few times. The V gene is TRBV5-1, the J gene TRBJ2-5; 8 nucleotides match TRBD1. In germline, CDR1 is SGHRS, CDR2 YFSETQ. V was pared by 3 bases and J by 2 bases, with 9 bases of the junction left unmatched. CDR3 length: 16 amino acids. The CDR3 bases are TGCGCCAGCAGCTCCCCGGACAGGGTCAGGCAAGAGACCCAGTACTTC. Its translation: CASSSPDRVRQETQYF.